The 7 T cell receptor beta chains reported below all come from one sample, sequenced in a study of blood T cell repertoires in COVID-19 (dated by TCRdb to about 2020). Libraries were prepared through the immunoSEQ multiplex PCR assay. TCRdb took over this immuneACCESS table, retaining in-frame rearrangements with V and J assigned. Such tables are incomplete; in checked studies, under half of the missing clones stem from an unresolved V gene, and the remainder is unexplained. For this sample the table gives about 69,000 clones, of which more than 80% were detected only once. The ten largest clones add up to 2% of the sample. The sequenced material came from peripheral blood. The receptors originated from a man aged 30-40 years with acute or convalescent COVID-19.

The V call is TRBV30, the J call TRBJ1-2; D gene uncertain. The CDR3 totals 12 residues. The germline V gene encodes CDR1 GTSNPN and CDR2 SVGIG (reference sequence). V gave up 6 bases and J gave up 6 bases, with 14 bases separating them. The CDR3 DNA sequence: TGTGCCTGTTCATGGTCGACTAATGGCTACACCTTC. Translation gives CACSWSTNGYTF.

This chain connects TRBV9 to TRBJ1-1, with D maybe TRBD1 (5 bases). There are 16 residues in the CDR3. The germline V and J ends were trimmed by 1 base and 1 base, with 14 bases remaining between them. CDR1 SGDLS and CDR2 YYNGEE come from the germline V gene. The CDR3 sequence: CASSVSAQGPNTEAFF. The CDR3 bases are TGTGCCAGCAGCGTATCGGCCCAGGGCCCGAACACTGAAGCTTTCTTT. The whole variable domain, remainder taken from reference TRBV9 and TRBJ1-1, is DSGVTQTPKHLITATGQRVTLRCSPRSGDLSVYWYQQSLDQGLQFLIQYYNGEERAKGNILERFSAQQFPDLHSELNLSSLELGDSALYFCASSVSAQGPNTEAFFGQGTRLTVV.

The V and J genes are TRBV7-6 and TRBJ1-2; 11 nucleotides agree with TRBD1. The germline V gene encodes CDR1 SGHVS and CDR2 FNYEAQ. The CDR3 spans 19 residues. Trimming removed 5 bases from V and 2 bases from J; junction bases left unmatched: 16. CDR3 amino acids: CASSPVEWDRGSLNYGYTF. CDR3 sequence (DNA): TGTGCCAGCAGCCCAGTGGAATGGGACAGGGGGTCACTAAACTATGGCTACACCTTC.

The chain combines TRBV9 with TRBJ1-1; D may be TRBD1 (5 bases). The V and J ends lost 3 bases and 5 bases respectively, with 14 bases between them. The germline gives CDR1 SGDLS, CDR2 YYNGEE. CDR3 size: 14 residues. The CDR3 is CASSAYSQGTEAFF. In nucleotides, the CDR3 is TGTGCCAGCAGCGCCTACAGTCAGGGAACTGAAGCTTTCTTT.

The genes are TRBV25-1 and TRBJ1-3, with 7 bases lining up with TRBD1. CDR3 length: 15 amino acids. Germline CDR1 MGHDK, CDR2 SYGVNS. V shed 7 bases and J 1 base; nucleotides not matched to a gene: 7. The CDR3 is CASTQDRISGNTIYF. CDR3 DNA sequence: TGTGCCAGCACCCAGGACAGGATATCTGGAAACACCATATATTTT.

The chain links TRBV18 to TRBJ1-1; 8 bases line up with TRBD1. The CDR3 has 18 residues. Trimming removed 2 bases from V and 1 base from J; junction bases left unmatched: 12. CDR1 and CDR2 (germline): KGHSH, LQKENI. This CDR3 reads CASSPWSPQGAKNTEAFF. CDR3 DNA: TGTGCCAGCTCACCATGGAGTCCTCAGGGGGCCAAGAACACTGAAGCTTTCTTT.

The chain has TRBV5-1 and TRBJ2-2; tentatively, D is TRBD1 (6 bases). This CDR3 contains 14 residues. Germline V gene sequence: CDR1 SGHRS, CDR2 YFSETQ. V was pared by 2 bases and J by 6 bases, with 11 bases between. The CDR3 spells CASSLQGHPGELFF. In nucleotides, the CDR3 is TGCGCCAGCAGCTTACAGGGACACCCCGGGGAGCTGTTTTTT.